This entry is about one T cell receptor beta chain. The target antigen is unknown. Distinct nucleotide sequences in the sample also encode this CDR3. This record comes from a study of shared clonotypes between healthy human individuals. Study-wide results and limits: Non-shared clonotypes displayed generation probabilities falling below those of clonotypes present in all four donors.

The donors, healthy adults who were HIV-negative, had experienced no recent acute infections or vaccinations. From germline, CDR1 is KGHSH and CDR2 LQKENI. Trimming stripped 0 bases from V and 1 base from J, with 4 bases between. The CDR3 is 13 residues long. Sequencing used immunoSEQ multiplex PCR; TCRdb keeps in-frame clones, though not all of them. The sample contains over 2 million clones, roughly 94% of which appear only once. This TCR was recovered from a man aged 18 to 30 in good health. The chain has TRBV18 and TRBJ2-7; D unresolved. Input material: naive CD4+ T cells sorted from blood. Subset specified: CD45RA+ positively selected. This CDR3 is CASSPPLSYEQYF. The CDR3 DNA is TGTGCCAGCTCACCACCGTTGTCCTACGAGCAGTACTTC.